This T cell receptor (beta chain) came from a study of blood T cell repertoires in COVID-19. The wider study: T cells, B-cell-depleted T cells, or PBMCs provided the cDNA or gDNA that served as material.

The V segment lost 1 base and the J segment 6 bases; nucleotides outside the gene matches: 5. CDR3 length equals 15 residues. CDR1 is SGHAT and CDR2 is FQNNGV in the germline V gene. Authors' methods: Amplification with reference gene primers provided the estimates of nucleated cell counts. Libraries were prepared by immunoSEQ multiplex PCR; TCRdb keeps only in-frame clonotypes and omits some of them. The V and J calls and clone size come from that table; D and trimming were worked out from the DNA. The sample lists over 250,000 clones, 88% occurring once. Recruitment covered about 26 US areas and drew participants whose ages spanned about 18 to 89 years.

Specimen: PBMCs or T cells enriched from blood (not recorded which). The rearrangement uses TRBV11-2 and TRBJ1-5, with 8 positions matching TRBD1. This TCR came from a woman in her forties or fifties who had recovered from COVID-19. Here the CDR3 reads CASSLGTGSSQPQHF. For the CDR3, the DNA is TGTGCCAGCAGCTTAGGGACAGGGTCAAGTCAGCCCCAGCATTTT. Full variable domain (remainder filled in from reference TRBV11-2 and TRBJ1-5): EAGVAQSPRYKIIEKRQSVAFWCNPISGHATLYWYQQILGQGPKLLIQFQNNGVVDDSQLPKDRFSAERLKGVDSTLKIQPAKLEDSAVYLCASSLGTGSSQPQHFGDGTRLSIL.